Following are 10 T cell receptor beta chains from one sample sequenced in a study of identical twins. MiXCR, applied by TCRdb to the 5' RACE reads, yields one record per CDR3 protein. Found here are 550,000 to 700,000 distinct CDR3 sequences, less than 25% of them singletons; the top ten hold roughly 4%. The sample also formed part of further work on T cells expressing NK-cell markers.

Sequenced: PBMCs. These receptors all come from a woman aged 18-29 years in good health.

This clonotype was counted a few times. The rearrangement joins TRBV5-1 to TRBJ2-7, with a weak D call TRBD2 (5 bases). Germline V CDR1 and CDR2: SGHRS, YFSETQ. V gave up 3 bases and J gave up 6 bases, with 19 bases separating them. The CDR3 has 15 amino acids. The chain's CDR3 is CASSSPTERVSEQYF. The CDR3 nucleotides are TGCGCCAGCAGCTCCCCTACAGAGAGGGTTTCCGAGCAGTACTTC. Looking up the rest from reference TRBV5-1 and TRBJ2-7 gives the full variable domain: KAGVTQTPRYLIKTRGQQVTLSCSPISGHRSVSWYQQTPGQGLQFLFEYFSETQRNKGNFPGRFSGRQFSNSRSEMNVSTLELGDSALYLCASSSPTERVSEQYFGPGTRLTVT.

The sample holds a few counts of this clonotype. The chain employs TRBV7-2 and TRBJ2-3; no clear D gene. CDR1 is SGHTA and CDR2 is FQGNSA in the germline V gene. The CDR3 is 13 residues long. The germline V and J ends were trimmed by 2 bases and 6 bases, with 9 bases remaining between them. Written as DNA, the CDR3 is TGTGCCAGCAGCTTATTTGATTTGGATACGCAGTATTTT. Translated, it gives CASSLFDLDTQYF.

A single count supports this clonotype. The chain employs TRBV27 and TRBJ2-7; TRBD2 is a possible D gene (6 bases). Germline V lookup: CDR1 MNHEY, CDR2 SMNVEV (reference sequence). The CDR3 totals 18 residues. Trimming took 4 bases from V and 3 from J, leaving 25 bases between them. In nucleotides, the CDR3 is TGTGCCAGCAGTTCCCGGGCCGGATCGGGAGAGAGGGACTACGAGCAGTACTTC. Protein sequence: CASSSRAGSGERDYEQYF.

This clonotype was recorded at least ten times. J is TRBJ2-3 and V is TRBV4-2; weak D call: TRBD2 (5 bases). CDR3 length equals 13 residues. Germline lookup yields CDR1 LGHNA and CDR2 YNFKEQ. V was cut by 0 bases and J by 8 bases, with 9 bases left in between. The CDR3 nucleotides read TGTGCCAGCAGCCAAGATTCGAGCGGTACGCAGTATTTT. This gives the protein CASSQDSSGTQYF.

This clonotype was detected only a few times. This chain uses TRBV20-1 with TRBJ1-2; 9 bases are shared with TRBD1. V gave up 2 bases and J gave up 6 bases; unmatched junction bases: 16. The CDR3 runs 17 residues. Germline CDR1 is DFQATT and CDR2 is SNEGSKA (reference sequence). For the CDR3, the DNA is TGCAGTGCTAGATCCGGGACAGGGTTTACAGTCGGTGATGGCTACACCTTC. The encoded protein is CSARSGTGFTVGDGYTF.

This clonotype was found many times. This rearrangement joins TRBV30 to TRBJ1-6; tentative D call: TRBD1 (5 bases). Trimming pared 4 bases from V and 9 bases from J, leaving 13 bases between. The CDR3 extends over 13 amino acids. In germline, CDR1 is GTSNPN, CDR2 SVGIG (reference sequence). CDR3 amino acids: CAWKGPIGSPLHF. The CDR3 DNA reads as TGTGCCTGGAAGGGACCGATTGGTTCACCCCTCCACTTT.

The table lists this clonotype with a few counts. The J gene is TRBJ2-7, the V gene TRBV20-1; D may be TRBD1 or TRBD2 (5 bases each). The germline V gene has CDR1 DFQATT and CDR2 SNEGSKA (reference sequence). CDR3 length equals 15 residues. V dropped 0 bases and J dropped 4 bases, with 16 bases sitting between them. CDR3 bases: TGCAGTGCTAGAGATACGCACAGGTCGGGGTACGAGCAGTACTTC. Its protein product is CSARDTHRSGYEQYF.

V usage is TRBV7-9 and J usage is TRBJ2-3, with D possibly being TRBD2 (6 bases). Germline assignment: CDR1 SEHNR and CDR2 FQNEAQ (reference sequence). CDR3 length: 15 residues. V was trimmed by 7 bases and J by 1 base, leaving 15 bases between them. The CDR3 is CASIEGGSGTDTQYF. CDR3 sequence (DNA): TGTGCCAGCATTGAGGGAGGAAGTGGCACAGATACGCAGTATTTT. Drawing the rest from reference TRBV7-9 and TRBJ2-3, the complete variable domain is DTGVSQNPRHKITKRGQNVTFRCDPISEHNRLYWYRQTLGQGPEFLTYFQNEAQLEKSRLLSDRFSAERPKGSFSTLEIQRTEQGDSAMYLCASIEGGSGTDTQYFGPGTRLTVL.

The CDR3 reads CASSRSGGNTGELFF. CDR3 DNA: TGTGCCAGCAGCCGTAGCGGGGGGAACACCGGGGAGCTGTTTTTT. V is TRBV7-9 and J is TRBJ2-2, with TRBD2 matching 9 bases. This CDR3 spans 15 amino acids. The V segment lost 5 bases and the J segment 1 base; nucleotides outside the gene matches: 2. Germline values: CDR1 SEHNR, CDR2 FQNEAQ (reference sequence).

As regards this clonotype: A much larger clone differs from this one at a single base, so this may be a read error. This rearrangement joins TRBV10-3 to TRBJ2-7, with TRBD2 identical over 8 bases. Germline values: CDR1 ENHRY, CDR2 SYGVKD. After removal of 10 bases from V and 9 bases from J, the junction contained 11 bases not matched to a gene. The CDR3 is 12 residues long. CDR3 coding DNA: TGTGCCACCTGGGGACTAGACAGACGGCAGTACTTC. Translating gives CATWGLDRRQYF.